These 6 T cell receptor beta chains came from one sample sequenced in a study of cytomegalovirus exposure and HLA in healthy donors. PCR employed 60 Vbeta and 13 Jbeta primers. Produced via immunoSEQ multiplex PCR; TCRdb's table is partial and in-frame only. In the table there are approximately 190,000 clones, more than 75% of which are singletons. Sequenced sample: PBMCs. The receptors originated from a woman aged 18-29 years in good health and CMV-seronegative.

The CDR3 region has the DNA TGTGCCAGCAGCTTAGGTGACAGGGCTTATACTAAAGCTTTCTTT. Translated, it gives CASSLGDRAYTKAFF. The chain carries TRBV7-9 and TRBJ1-1, with 7 bases identical to TRBD1. V gave up 1 base and J gave up 9 bases; unmatched junction bases: 11. The CDR3 extends over 15 amino acids. Per germline, CDR1 SEHNR and CDR2 FQNEAQ (reference sequence).

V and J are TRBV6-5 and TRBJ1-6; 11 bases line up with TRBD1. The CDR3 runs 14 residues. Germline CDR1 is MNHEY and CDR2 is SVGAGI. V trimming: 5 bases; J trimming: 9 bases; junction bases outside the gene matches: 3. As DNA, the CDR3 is TGTGCCAGCAGTCGGGACAGGGGGGGTTCACCCCTCCACTTT. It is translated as CASSRDRGGSPLHF.

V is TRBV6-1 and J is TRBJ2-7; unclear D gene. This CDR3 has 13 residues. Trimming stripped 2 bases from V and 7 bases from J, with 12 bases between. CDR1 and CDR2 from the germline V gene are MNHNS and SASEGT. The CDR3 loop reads CASSESKQLEQYF. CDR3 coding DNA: TGTGCCAGCAGTGAAAGTAAACAGCTGGAGCAGTACTTC.

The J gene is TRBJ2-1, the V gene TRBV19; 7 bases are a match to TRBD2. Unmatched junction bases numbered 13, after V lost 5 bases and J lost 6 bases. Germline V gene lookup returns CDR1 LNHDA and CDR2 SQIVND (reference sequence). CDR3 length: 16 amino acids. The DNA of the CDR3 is TGTGCCAGTAGTCCCACCTGGGCTAGCGGTCTCAATGAGCAGTTCTTC. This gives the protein CASSPTWASGLNEQFF.

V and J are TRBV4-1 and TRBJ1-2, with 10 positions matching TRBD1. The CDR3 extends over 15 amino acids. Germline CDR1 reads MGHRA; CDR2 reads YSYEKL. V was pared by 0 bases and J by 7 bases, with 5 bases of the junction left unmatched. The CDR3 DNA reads TGCGCCAGCAGCCAAGACCGACAGGGGGCGGTTGGCTACACCTTC. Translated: CASSQDRQGAVGYTF.

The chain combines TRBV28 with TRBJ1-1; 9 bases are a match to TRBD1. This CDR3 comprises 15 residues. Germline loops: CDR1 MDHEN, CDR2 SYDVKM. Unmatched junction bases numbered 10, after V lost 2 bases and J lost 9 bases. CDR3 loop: CASSLVGQGLRQAFF. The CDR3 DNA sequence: TGTGCCAGCAGTTTAGTAGGACAGGGGCTCCGTCAAGCTTTCTTT.